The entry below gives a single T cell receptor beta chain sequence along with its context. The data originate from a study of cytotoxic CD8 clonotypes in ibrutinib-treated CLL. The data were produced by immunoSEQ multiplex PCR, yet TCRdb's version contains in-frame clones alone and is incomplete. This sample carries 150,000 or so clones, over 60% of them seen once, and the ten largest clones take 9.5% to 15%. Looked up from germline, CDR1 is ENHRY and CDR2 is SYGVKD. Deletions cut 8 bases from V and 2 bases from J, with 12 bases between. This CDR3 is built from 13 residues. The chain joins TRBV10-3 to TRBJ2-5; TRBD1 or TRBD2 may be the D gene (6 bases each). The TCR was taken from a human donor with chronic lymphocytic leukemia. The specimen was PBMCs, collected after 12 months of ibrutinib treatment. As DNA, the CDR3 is TGTGCCATCGGGGGGACATCACAAGAGACCCAGTACTTC. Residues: CAIGGTSQETQYF.